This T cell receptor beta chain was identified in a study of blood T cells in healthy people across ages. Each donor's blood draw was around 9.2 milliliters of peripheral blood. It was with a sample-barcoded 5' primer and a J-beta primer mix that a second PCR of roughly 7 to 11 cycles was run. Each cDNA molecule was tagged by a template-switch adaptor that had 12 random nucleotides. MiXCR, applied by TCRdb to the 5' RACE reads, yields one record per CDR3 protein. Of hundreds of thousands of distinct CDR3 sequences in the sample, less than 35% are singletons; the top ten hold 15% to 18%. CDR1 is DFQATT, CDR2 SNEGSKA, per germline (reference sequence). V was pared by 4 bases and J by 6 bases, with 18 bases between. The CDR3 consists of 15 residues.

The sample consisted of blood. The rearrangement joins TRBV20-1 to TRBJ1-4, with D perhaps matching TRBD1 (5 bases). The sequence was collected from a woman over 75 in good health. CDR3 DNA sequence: TGCAGTGCTACCGACTCAGGGAGAGTTTATGAAAAACTGTTTTTT. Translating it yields CSATDSGRVYEKLFF.